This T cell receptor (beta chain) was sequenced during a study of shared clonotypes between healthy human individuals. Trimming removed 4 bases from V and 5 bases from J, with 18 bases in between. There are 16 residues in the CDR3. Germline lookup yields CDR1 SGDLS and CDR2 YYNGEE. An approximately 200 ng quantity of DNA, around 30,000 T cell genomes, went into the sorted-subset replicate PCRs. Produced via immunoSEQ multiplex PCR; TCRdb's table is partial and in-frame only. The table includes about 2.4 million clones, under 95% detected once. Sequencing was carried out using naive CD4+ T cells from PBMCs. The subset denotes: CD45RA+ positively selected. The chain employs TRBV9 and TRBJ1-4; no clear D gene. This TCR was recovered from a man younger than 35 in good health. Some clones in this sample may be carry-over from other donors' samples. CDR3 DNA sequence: TGTGCCAGCAGCCCACCGACCAGCCGGCAAAATGAAAAACTGTTTTTT. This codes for CASSPPTSRQNEKLFF.